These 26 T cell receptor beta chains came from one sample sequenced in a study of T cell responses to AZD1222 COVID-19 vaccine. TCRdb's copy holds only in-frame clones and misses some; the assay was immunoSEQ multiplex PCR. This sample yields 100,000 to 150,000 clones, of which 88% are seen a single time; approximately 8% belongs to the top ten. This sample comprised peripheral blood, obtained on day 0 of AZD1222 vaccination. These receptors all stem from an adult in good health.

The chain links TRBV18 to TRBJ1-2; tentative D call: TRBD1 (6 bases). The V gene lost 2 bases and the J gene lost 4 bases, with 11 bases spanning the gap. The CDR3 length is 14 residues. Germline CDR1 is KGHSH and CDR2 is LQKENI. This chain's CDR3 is CASSPNRDGYGYTF. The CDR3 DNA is TGTGCCAGCTCACCAAACAGGGACGGCTATGGCTACACCTTC.

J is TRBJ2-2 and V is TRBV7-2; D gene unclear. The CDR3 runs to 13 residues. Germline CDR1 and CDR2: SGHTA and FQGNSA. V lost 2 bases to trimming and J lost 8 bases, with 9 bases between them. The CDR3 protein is CASSLNLSGELFF. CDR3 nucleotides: TGTGCCAGCAGCTTAAATCTCTCTGGGGAGCTGTTTTTT.

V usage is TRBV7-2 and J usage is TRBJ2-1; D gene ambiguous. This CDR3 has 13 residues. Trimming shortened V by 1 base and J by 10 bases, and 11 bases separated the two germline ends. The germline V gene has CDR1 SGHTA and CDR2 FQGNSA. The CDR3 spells CASSLGPPQEQFF. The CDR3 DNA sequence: TGTGCCAGCAGCTTAGGTCCCCCCCAAGAGCAGTTCTTC.

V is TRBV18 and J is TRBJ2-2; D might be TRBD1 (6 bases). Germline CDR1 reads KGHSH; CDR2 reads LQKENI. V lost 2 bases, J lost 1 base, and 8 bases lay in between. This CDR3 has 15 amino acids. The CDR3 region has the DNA TGTGCCAGCTCACCAGCGGACAGGAACACCGGGGAGCTGTTTTTT. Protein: CASSPADRNTGELFF.

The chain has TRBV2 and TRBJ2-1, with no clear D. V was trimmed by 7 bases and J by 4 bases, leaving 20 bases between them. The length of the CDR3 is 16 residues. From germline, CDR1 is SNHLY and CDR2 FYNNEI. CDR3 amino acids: CASILVIGVSYNEQFF. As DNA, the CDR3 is TGTGCCAGCATCTTGGTTATTGGAGTTTCATACAATGAGCAGTTCTTC. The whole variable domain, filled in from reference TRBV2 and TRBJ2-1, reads EPEVTQTPSHQVTQMGQEVILRCVPISNHLYFYWYRQILGQKVEFLVSFYNNEISEKSEIFDDQFSVERPDGSNFTLKIRSTKLEDSAMYFCASILVIGVSYNEQFFGPGTRLTVL.

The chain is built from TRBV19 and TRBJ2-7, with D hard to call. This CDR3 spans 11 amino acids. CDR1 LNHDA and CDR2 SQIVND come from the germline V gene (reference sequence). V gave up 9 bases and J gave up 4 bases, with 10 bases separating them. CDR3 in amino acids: CASRWIYEQYF. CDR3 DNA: TGTGCCAGCCGGTGGATTTACGAGCAGTACTTC.

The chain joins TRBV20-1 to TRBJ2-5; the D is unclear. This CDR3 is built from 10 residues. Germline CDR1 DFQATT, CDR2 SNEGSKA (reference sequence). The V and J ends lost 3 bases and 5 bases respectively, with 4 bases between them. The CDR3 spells CSASGETQYF. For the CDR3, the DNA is TGCAGTGCTAGTGGTGAGACCCAGTACTTC.

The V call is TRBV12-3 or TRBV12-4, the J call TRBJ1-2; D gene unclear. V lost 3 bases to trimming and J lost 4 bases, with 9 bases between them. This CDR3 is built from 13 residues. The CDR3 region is CASSLSGFYGYTF. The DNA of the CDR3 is TGTGCCAGCAGTTTGTCGGGGTTCTATGGCTACACCTTC.

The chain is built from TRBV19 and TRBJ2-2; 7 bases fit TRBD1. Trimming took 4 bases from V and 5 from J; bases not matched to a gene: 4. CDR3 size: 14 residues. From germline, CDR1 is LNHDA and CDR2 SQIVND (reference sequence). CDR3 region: CASSNRGSTGELFF. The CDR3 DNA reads TGTGCCAGTAGTAACAGGGGATCTACCGGGGAGCTGTTTTTT.

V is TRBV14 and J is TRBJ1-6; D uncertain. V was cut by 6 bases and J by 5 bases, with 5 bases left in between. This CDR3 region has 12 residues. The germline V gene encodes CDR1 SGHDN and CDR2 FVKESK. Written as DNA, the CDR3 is TGTGCCAGCAGGATTAATAATTCACCCCTCCACTTT. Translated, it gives CASRINNSPLHF.

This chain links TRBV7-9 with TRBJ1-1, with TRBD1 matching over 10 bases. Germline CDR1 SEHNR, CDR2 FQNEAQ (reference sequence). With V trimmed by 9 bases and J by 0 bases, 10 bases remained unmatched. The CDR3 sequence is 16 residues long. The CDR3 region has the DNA TGTGCCAGTCAACCGGAGGGACAGGGGATGAACACTGAAGCTTTCTTT. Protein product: CASQPEGQGMNTEAFF. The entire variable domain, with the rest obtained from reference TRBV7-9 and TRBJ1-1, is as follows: DTGVSQNPRHKITKRGQNVTFRCDPISEHNRLYWYRQTLGQGPEFLTYFQNEAQLEKSRLLSDRFSAERPKGSFSTLEIQRTEQGDSAMYLCASQPEGQGMNTEAFFGQGTRLTVV.

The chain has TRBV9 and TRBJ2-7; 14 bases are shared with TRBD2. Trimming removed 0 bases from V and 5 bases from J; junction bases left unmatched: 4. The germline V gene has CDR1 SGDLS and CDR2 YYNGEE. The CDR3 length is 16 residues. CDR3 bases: TGTGCCAGCAGCGTAGCCCCGGGACTAGCGGGGGACGAGCAGTACTTC. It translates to CASSVAPGLAGDEQYF.

CDR3 region: CASSLGTGKTYEQYF. The CDR3 DNA sequence: TGTGCCAGCAGCTTAGGGACAGGCAAAACCTACGAGCAGTACTTC. V is TRBV7-9 and J is TRBJ2-7, with TRBD1 matching 7 bases. The CDR3 has 15 amino acids. V was clipped by 1 base and J by 2 bases; unmatched bases: 5. CDR1 is SEHNR, CDR2 FQNEAQ, per germline (reference sequence).

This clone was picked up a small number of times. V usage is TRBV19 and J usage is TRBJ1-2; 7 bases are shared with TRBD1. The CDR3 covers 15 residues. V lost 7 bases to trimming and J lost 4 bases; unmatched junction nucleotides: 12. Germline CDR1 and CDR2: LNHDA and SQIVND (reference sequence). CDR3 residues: CASIRDSSASYGYTF. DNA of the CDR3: TGTGCCAGTATAAGGGACAGCTCAGCTAGCTATGGCTACACCTTC.

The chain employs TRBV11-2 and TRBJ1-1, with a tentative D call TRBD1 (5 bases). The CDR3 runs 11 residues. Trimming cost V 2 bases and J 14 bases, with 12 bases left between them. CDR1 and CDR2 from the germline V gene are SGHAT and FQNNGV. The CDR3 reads CASSLKGPPFF. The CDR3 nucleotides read TGTGCCAGCAGCTTAAAGGGACCCCCGTTCTTT.

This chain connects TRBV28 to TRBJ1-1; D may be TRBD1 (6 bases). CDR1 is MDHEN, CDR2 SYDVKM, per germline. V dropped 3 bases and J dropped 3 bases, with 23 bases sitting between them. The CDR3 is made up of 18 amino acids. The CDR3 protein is CASSLVGFSGAADTEAFF. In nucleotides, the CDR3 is TGTGCCAGCAGTTTGGTCGGCTTTTCGGGGGCGGCGGACACTGAAGCTTTCTTT.

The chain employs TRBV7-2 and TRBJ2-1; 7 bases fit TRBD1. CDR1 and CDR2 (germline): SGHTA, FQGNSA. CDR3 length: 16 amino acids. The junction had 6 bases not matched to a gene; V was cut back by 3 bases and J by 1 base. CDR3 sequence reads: CASSFDRVESYNEQFF. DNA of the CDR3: TGTGCCAGCAGCTTTGACAGGGTTGAGTCCTACAATGAGCAGTTCTTC.

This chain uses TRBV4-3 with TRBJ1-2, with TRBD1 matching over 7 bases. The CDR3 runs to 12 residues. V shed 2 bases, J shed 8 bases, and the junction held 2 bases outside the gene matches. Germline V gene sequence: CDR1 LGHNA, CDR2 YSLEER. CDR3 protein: CASSQLGGGYTF. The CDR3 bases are TGCGCCAGCAGCCAATTAGGGGGCGGCTACACCTTC.

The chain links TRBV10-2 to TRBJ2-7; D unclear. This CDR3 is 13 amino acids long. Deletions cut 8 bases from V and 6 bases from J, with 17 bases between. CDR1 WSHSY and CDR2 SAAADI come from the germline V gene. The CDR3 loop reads CASRSGQVREQYF. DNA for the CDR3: TGCGCCAGCCGAAGTGGTCAGGTTCGCGAGCAGTACTTC.

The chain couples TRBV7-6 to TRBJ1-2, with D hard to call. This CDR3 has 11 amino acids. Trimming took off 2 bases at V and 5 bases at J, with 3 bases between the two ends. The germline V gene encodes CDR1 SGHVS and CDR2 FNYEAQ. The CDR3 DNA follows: TGTGCCAGCAGCTTATTTTATGGCTACACCTTC. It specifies CASSLFYGYTF.

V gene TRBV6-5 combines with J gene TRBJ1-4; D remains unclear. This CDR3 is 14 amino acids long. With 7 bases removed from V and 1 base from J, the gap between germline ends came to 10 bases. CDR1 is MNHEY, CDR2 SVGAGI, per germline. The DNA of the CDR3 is TGTGCCAGCACCTCGGTGATAACTAATGAAAAACTGTTTTTT. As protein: CASTSVITNEKLFF.

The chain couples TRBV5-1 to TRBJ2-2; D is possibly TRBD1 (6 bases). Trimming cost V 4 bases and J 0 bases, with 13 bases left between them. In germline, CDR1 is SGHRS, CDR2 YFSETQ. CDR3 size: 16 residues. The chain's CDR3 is CASSPLQGSNTGELFF. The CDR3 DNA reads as TGCGCCAGCAGCCCTCTTCAGGGGTCGAACACCGGGGAGCTGTTTTTT.

CDR3 DNA: TGTGCCAGCAGTCCTTTTGGGGGAGCTCGAAGGGATGAGCAGTTCTTC. Residues: CASSPFGGARRDEQFF. This chain connects TRBV27 to TRBJ2-1; D may correspond to TRBD1 or TRBD2 (5 bases each). The CDR3 is made up of 16 amino acids. The V end lost 5 bases, the J end lost 8 bases, and 22 bases lay between the germline ends. Germline values: CDR1 MNHEY, CDR2 SMNVEV (reference sequence).

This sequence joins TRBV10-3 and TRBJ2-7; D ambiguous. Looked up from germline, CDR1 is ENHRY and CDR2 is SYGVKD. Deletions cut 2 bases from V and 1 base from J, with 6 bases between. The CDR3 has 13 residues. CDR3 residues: CAISEKASYEQYF. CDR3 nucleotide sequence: TGTGCCATCAGTGAGAAAGCGTCCTACGAGCAGTACTTC.

Written as DNA, the CDR3 is TGTGCCAGCAGTCCCGACAGGGGGACGGGACTAGAGACCCAGTACTTC. Translation: CASSPDRGTGLETQYF. The V and J genes are TRBV25-1 and TRBJ2-5; 9 bases are shared with TRBD1. J gave up 4 bases and V 5 bases, and 11 bases lay outside the gene matches. The CDR3 covers 16 residues. Germline CDR1 reads MGHDK; CDR2 reads SYGVNS.

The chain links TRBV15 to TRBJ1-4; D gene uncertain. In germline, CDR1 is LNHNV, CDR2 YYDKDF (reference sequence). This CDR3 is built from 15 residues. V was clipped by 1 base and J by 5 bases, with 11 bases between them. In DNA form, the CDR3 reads TGTGCCACCAGCAGAGGGCCCAGTACGAATGAAAAACTGTTTTTT. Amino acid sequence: CATSRGPSTNEKLFF. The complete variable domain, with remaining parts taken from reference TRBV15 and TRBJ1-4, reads DAMVIQNPRYQVTQFGKPVTLSCSQTLNHNVMYWYQQKSSQAPKLLFHYYDKDFNNEADTPDNFQSRRPNTSFCFLDIRSPGLGDTAMYLCATSRGPSTNEKLFFGSGTQLSVL.